What follows is one T cell receptor beta chain and its context. The antigen is undetermined. These data come from a study of shared clonotypes between healthy human individuals. The naive CD8 fraction comprised CD45RO-negative cells positively selected for CCR7 and excluded terminally differentiated effector memory CD45RA+ cells. Genomic DNA from each subset was divided evenly over several immunoSEQ plates. TCRdb's copy holds only in-frame clones and misses some; the assay was immunoSEQ multiplex PCR. The table lists about 2.2 million clones, around 95% of them singletons. CDR3 length equals 13 residues. Trimming at V came to 10 bases and at J to 5 bases, leaving 6 bases not matched to a gene. Germline CDR1 MGHDK, CDR2 SYGVNS. Study observations and caveats: Larger estimated richness was generally recorded for naive subsets relative to memory subsets.

The rearrangement uses TRBV25-1 and TRBJ1-5; 9 bases are a match to TRBD1. The sequence came from a man aged 18 to 30 in good health. Some clones in this sample may be carry-over from other donors' samples. Material: naive CD8+ T cells from PBMCs. In DNA, the CDR3 is TGTGCCAACACGGGACAGGGCGATCAGCCCCAGCATTTT. Encoded protein: CANTGQGDQPQHF.